The clone carrying this T cell receptor (beta chain) appeared many times. Its specificity is unknown. The read gets to within 3 residues of the CDR3 end, and the germline J gene fills in the rest. Measured with immunoSEQ multiplex PCR; TCRdb has only the in-frame clones, and not every one. The sample is made up of about 47,000 clones, none counted only once. The source of the sample is a study of T cell clonality in common variable immunodeficiency. CDR1 and CDR2 from the germline V gene are MDHEN and SYDVKM. This CDR3 has 16 residues. V trimming: 7 bases; J trimming: 5 bases; junction bases outside the gene matches: 9. Overall study results and limits: TCRbeta clonality was increased in CVID versus healthy controls. Fewer deletions and N-nucleotide insertions were reportedly seen in common variable immunodeficiency TCR beta sequences.

The sequenced sample consisted of peripheral blood mononuclear cells. The rearrangement links TRBV28 to TRBJ1-4, with 11 bases fitting TRBD1. The clonotype comes from a person aged 18-69 years in good health. CDR3 loop: CASINGQGAVNEKLFF. Partial CDR3 DNA: TGTGCCAGCATTAATGGACAGGGGGCAGTAAATGAAAAA.